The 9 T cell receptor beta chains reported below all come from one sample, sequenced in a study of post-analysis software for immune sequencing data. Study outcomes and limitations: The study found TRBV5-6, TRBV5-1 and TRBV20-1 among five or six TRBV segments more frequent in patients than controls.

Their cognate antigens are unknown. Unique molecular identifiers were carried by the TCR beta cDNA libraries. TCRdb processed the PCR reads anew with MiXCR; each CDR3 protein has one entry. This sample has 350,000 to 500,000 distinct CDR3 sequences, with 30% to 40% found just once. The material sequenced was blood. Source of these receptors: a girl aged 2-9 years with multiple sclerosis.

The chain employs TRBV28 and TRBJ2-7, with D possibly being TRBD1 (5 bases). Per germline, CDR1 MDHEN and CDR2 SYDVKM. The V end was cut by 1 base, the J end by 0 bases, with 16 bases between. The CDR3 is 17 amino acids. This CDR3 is CASSLFAGPQSSYEQYF. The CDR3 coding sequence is TGTGCCAGCAGTTTATTTGCAGGGCCCCAGAGCTCCTACGAGCAGTACTTC.

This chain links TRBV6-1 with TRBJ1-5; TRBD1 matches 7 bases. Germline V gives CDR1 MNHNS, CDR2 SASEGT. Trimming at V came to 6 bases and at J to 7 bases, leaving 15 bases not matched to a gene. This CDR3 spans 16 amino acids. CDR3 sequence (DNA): TGTGCCAGCAGCCCATTCCGGGGCAGGGGGGGCCAGCCCCAGCATTTT. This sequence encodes CASSPFRGRGGQPQHF.

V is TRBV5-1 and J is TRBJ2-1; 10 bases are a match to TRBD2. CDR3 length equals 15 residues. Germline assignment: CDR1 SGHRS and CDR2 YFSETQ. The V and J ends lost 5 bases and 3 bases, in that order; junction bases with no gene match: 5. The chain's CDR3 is CASRPLAGDYNEQFF. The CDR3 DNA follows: TGCGCCAGCAGGCCCCTAGCGGGGGACTACAATGAGCAGTTCTTC.

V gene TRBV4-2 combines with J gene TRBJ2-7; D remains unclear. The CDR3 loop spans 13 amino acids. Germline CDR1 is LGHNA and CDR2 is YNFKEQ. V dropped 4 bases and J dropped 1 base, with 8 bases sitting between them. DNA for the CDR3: TGTGCCAGCAGCCCCTCCGTATCCTACGAGCAGTACTTC. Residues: CASSPSVSYEQYF.

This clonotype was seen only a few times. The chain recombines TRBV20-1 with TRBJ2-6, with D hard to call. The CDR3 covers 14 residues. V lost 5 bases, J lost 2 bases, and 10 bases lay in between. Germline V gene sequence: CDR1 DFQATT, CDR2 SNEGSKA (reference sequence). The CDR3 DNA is TGCAGTGCTGGGCTCAGGACTGGGGCCAACGTCCTGACTTTC. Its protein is CSAGLRTGANVLTF.

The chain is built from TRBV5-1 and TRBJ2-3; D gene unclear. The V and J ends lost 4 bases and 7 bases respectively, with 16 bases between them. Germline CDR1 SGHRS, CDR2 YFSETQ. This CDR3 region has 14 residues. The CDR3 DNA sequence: TGCGCCAGCAGCCCGGACCTGAATCCCTATACGCAGTATTTT. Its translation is CASSPDLNPYTQYF.

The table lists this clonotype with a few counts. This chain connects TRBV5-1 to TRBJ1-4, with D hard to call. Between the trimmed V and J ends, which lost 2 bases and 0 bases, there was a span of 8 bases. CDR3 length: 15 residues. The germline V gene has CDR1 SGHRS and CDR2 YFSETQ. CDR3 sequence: CASSFSPATNEKLFF. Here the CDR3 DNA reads TGCGCCAGCAGCTTTTCGCCAGCAACTAATGAAAAACTGTTTTTT.

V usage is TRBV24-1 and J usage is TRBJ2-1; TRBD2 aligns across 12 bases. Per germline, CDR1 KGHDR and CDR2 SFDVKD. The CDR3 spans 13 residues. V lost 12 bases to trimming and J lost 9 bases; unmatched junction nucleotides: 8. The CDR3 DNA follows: TGTGCCTCGCGGACTAGCGGGATAGGTGAGCAGTTCTTC. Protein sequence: CASRTSGIGEQFF.

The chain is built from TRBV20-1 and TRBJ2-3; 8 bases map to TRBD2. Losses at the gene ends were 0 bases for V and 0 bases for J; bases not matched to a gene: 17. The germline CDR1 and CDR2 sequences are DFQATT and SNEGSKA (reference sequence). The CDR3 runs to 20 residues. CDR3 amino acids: CSARDETSDHSFPSTDTQYF. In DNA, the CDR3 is TGCAGTGCTAGAGATGAGACTAGCGATCATTCGTTCCCTAGCACAGATACGCAGTATTTT.